Following are 32 T cell receptor beta chains from one sample sequenced in a study of T cell responses to AZD1222 COVID-19 vaccine. Assay: immunoSEQ multiplex PCR; the TCRdb copy retains only in-frame clones and omits some. Of approximately 90,000 clones listed, about 92% are singletons. Here the sequenced sample was peripheral blood, taken on day 0 of AZD1222 vaccination. These receptors were taken from an adult in good health.

The chain is built from TRBV27 and TRBJ2-3; TRBD2 might be the D (7 bases). Germline V lookup: CDR1 MNHEY, CDR2 SMNVEV (reference sequence). The V and J ends lost 7 bases and 0 bases respectively, with 17 bases between them. The CDR3 loop spans 16 amino acids. The CDR3 spells CASTPAGASSTDTQYF. CDR3 bases: TGTGCCAGCACCCCGGCGGGGGCGAGTAGCACAGATACGCAGTATTTT.

The CDR3 coding sequence is TGTGCCAGCAGCGAGGGTACACCGAACACTGAAGCTTTCTTT. This sequence encodes CASSEGTPNTEAFF. V gene TRBV28 combines with J gene TRBJ1-1; D gene unclear. V shed 6 bases and J shed 1 base, with 12 bases lying between them. Germline lookup yields CDR1 MDHEN and CDR2 SYDVKM. This CDR3 region has 14 residues.

In this sample, this clone turned up a few times. The chain combines TRBV20-1 with TRBJ2-7, with 8 bases aligning to TRBD2. The CDR3 is made up of 11 amino acids. Germline V gene sequence: CDR1 DFQATT, CDR2 SNEGSKA (reference sequence). Germline trimming cut 0 bases from V and 12 bases from J; bases unmatched to any gene: 4. CDR3 DNA: TGCAGTGCTAGAGATTCCAGCGGGGGGTACTTC. Its translation is CSARDSSGGYF.

The CDR3 DNA sequence: TGTGCCAGCAGCCAAGATCCCGGTTATAATTCACCCCTCCACTTT. This codes for CASSQDPGYNSPLHF. This rearrangement joins TRBV3-1 (or the pseudogene TRBV3-2) to TRBJ1-6; D is undetermined. Trimming removed 0 bases at V and 4 bases at J, with 7 bases between. The germline V gene has CDR1 LGHDT and CDR2 YNNKEL (reference sequence). This CDR3 comprises 15 residues.

There are a few counts of this clone. The V and J genes are TRBV18 and TRBJ2-1; tentative D call: TRBD2 (6 bases). Germline V gene data show CDR1 as KGHSH and CDR2 as LQKENI. The V and J ends lost 2 bases and 2 bases respectively, with 22 bases between them. The CDR3 has 19 residues. The CDR3 sequence is CASSPTRLTGETPYNEQFF. CDR3 DNA sequence: TGTGCCAGCTCACCAACAAGGTTGACGGGAGAAACCCCCTACAATGAGCAGTTCTTC.

The J gene is TRBJ2-7, the V gene TRBV21-1. TRBV21-1 is assigned pseudogene status. The CDR3 is 15 residues long. The CDR3 DNA sequence: TGTGCCAGCAGCAAAAAGGGACCCGTCTCCTACGAGCAGTACTTC. This gives the protein CASSKKGPVSYEQYF.

This chain links TRBV27 with TRBJ1-1; 8 positions match TRBD1. This CDR3 comprises 13 residues. V was clipped by 6 bases and J by 5 bases; unmatched bases: 5. Germline-derived CDR1 and CDR2 are MNHEY and SMNVEV (reference sequence). CDR3 region: CASSPDRETEAFF. The DNA for the CDR3 is TGTGCCAGCAGCCCGGACAGGGAGACTGAAGCTTTCTTT.

The table lists this clone with a few counts. The CDR3, as DNA: TGTGCCAGCAGCGTAAAGGGAGGGGAAGCCTCACCCCTCCACTTT. Translation gives CASSVKGGEASPLHF. This chain links TRBV9 with TRBJ1-6, with D possibly matching TRBD1 (5 bases). Trimming took off 1 base at V and 10 bases at J, with 15 bases between the two ends. Germline V gives CDR1 SGDLS, CDR2 YYNGEE. The CDR3 totals 15 residues.

J is TRBJ2-7 and V is TRBV7-9, with no clear D. The CDR3 consists of 12 residues. V was shortened by 5 bases and J by 3 bases, with 8 bases between the two germline ends. CDR1 and CDR2 from the germline V gene are SEHNR and FQNEAQ (reference sequence). The CDR3 DNA sequence: TGTGCCAGCAGCCCCCAGGACTACGAGCAGTACTTC. Residues: CASSPQDYEQYF. Supplemented by reference TRBV7-9 and TRBJ2-7, the full variable domain reads DTGVSQNPRHKITKRGQNVTFRCDPISEHNRLYWYRQTLGQGPEFLTYFQNEAQLEKSRLLSDRFSAERPKGSFSTLEIQRTEQGDSAMYLCASSPQDYEQYFGPGTRLTVT.

The chain combines TRBV9 with TRBJ1-3; D is uncertain. The germline V gene encodes CDR1 SGDLS and CDR2 YYNGEE. V was pared by 3 bases and J by 3 bases, with 10 bases between. CDR3 size: 14 residues. Written as DNA, the CDR3 is TGTGCCAGCAGCGCCACCGGGGTTGGAAACACCATATATTTT. Translating it yields CASSATGVGNTIYF.

The chain links TRBV6-1 to TRBJ1-3; possibly TRBD1 for D (6 bases). There are 16 residues in the CDR3. Germline CDR1 is MNHNS and CDR2 is SASEGT. The V gene lost 1 base and the J gene lost 4 bases, with 14 bases spanning the gap. The CDR3 here is CASSEVPQGFGNTIYF. The CDR3 DNA is TGTGCCAGCAGTGAAGTCCCGCAGGGGTTCGGAAACACCATATATTTT.

The J gene is TRBJ2-7, the V gene TRBV20-1; unclear D gene. V lost 3 bases and J 3 bases, leaving 3 bases between the germline ends. The CDR3 is made up of 10 amino acids. Germline CDR1 is DFQATT and CDR2 is SNEGSKA (reference sequence). The CDR3 sequence: CSASFYEQYF. The DNA of the CDR3 is TGCAGTGCTAGTTTCTACGAGCAGTACTTC.

This chain uses TRBV6-5 with TRBJ2-7; TRBD2 might be the D (6 bases). CDR1 is MNHEY and CDR2 is SVGAGI in the germline V gene. CDR3 length: 14 residues. V lost 7 bases and J 2 bases, leaving 15 bases between the germline ends. The CDR3: CASTHGGIPYEQYF. CDR3 bases: TGTGCCAGCACCCACGGGGGTATCCCCTACGAGCAGTACTTC.

The rearrangement joins TRBV13 to TRBJ1-2; D not certain. Per germline, CDR1 PRHDT and CDR2 FYEKMQ (reference sequence). The CDR3 spans 13 residues. Trimming took off 3 bases at V and 2 bases at J, with 7 bases between the two ends. The CDR3, as DNA: TGTGCCAGCAGCTTTCAGCAAAACTATGGCTACACCTTC. Protein: CASSFQQNYGYTF.

The J gene is TRBJ2-3, the V gene TRBV5-1, with D maybe TRBD2 (5 bases). Germline V gives CDR1 SGHRS, CDR2 YFSETQ. Trimming stripped 4 bases from V and 2 bases from J, with 14 bases between. The CDR3 loop spans 15 amino acids. The CDR3 loop reads CASSPAGLVTDTQYF. The CDR3 region has the DNA TGCGCCAGCAGCCCGGCGGGTCTAGTCACAGATACGCAGTATTTT. Complete variable domain (other parts from reference TRBV5-1 and TRBJ2-3): KAGVTQTPRYLIKTRGQQVTLSCSPISGHRSVSWYQQTPGQGLQFLFEYFSETQRNKGNFPGRFSGRQFSNSRSEMNVSTLELGDSALYLCASSPAGLVTDTQYFGPGTRLTVL.

The chain combines TRBV28 with TRBJ2-3; D may match TRBD1 or TRBD2 (6 bases each). This CDR3 spans 14 amino acids. The V gene lost 2 bases and the J gene lost 5 bases, with 11 bases spanning the gap. Germline V CDR1 and CDR2: MDHEN, SYDVKM. Here the CDR3 DNA reads TGTGCCAGCAGTTTACCGGGGGCCAGAGATACGCAGTATTTT. Its protein product is CASSLPGARDTQYF.

The chain joins TRBV6-4 to TRBJ1-2; D perhaps matches TRBD1 (5 bases). The CDR3 extends over 16 amino acids. V lost 0 bases, J lost 4 bases, and 15 bases lay in between. In germline, CDR1 is MRHNA, CDR2 SNTAGT. CDR3 coding DNA: TGTGCCAGCAGTGACTCGGTGACAGCGGATCTCTATGGCTACACCTTC. It codes for CASSDSVTADLYGYTF.

The J gene is TRBJ1-4, the V gene TRBV5-6; the D gene is possibly TRBD1 (5 bases). Trimming pared 1 base from V and 7 bases from J, leaving 11 bases between. The CDR3 totals 14 residues. CDR1 SGHDT and CDR2 YYEEEE come from the germline V gene. CDR3 amino acids: CASSLRGDLEKLFF. The CDR3 nucleotides read TGTGCCAGCAGCTTGAGAGGGGACCTTGAAAAACTGTTTTTT.

The chain is built from TRBV28 and TRBJ1-2; TRBD1 is a possible D gene (5 bases). This CDR3 region has 12 residues. With 5 bases removed from V and 4 bases from J, the gap between germline ends came to 8 bases. Per the germline V gene, CDR1 is MDHEN and CDR2 is SYDVKM. The CDR3 DNA is TGTGCCAGCAGTCCTACAGGCTATGGCTACACCTTC. This gives the protein CASSPTGYGYTF.

The chain links TRBV27 to TRBJ2-1, with D perhaps matching TRBD2 (6 bases). Germline assignment: CDR1 MNHEY and CDR2 SMNVEV (reference sequence). V shed 3 bases and J shed 0 bases, with 9 bases lying between them. The CDR3 extends over 15 amino acids. This CDR3 reads CASSLGGLSYNEQFF. In nucleotides, the CDR3 is TGTGCCAGCAGTTTGGGAGGACTCTCCTACAATGAGCAGTTCTTC.

The rearrangement joins TRBV18 to TRBJ2-1, with D possibly being TRBD2 (5 bases). This CDR3 region has 14 residues. CDR1 is KGHSH and CDR2 is LQKENI in the germline V gene. V lost 4 bases, J lost 8 bases, and 15 bases lay in between. CDR3 sequence: CASSLRVFGDEQFF. The CDR3 DNA follows: TGTGCCAGCTCACTGCGGGTGTTCGGAGATGAGCAGTTCTTC.

This clone has a single count. The V gene is TRBV3-1 (or the pseudogene TRBV3-2), the J gene TRBJ2-7; TRBD2 matches at 10 bases. The CDR3 is 16 residues long. V was clipped by 1 base and J by 2 bases; unmatched bases: 5. Germline V gene lookup returns CDR1 LGHDT and CDR2 YNNKEL (reference sequence). The CDR3 nucleotides read TGTGCCAGCAGCCAAGGTTTCGGACTAGCGGCCTACGAGCAGTACTTC. This codes for CASSQGFGLAAYEQYF.

The rearrangement links TRBV5-8 to TRBJ2-1, with D tentatively TRBD2 (7 bases). The CDR3 runs to 16 residues. Per the germline V gene, CDR1 is SGHTS and CDR2 is YDEGEE. Trimming shortened V by 2 bases and J by 2 bases, and 14 bases separated the two germline ends. CDR3 residues: CASSLLSGGPYNEQFF. For the CDR3, the DNA is TGTGCCAGCAGCTTACTTTCGGGGGGCCCCTACAATGAGCAGTTCTTC.

V usage is TRBV27 and J usage is TRBJ1-1; no firm D call. Germline lookup yields CDR1 MNHEY and CDR2 SMNVEV (reference sequence). This CDR3 has 16 residues. V shed 1 base and J shed 1 base, with 13 bases lying between them. CDR3 DNA sequence: TGTGCCAGCAGTTTATTTCGGCCGGTATCGAACACTGAAGCTTTCTTT. Amino acid sequence: CASSLFRPVSNTEAFF.

The V and J genes are TRBV2 and TRBJ1-2; 11 nucleotides align to TRBD1. This CDR3 is built from 13 residues. J lost 11 bases, V lost 5 bases, and 7 bases had no gene match. Germline V lookup: CDR1 SNHLY, CDR2 FYNNEI. The DNA for the CDR3 is TGTGCCAGCAGTTACGGACAGGGGGCAGGGTACACCTTC. Translation: CASSYGQGAGYTF.

This clone was seen a few times. The chain joins TRBV24-1 to TRBJ2-3; tentative D call: TRBD2 (5 bases). This CDR3 is 13 amino acids long. Germline CDR1 is KGHDR and CDR2 is SFDVKD. Trimming took off 3 bases at V and 8 bases at J, with 11 bases between the two ends. CDR3 nucleotide sequence: TGTGCCACCAGTGATGGTTCTGCGGGTACGCAGTATTTT. This translates into CATSDGSAGTQYF.

The chain combines TRBV7-9 with TRBJ2-5; unclear D gene. The V gene lost 2 bases and the J gene lost 4 bases, with 5 bases spanning the gap. This CDR3 has 12 residues. In germline, CDR1 is SEHNR, CDR2 FQNEAQ (reference sequence). The CDR3 DNA follows: TGTGCCAGCAGCTTATTGGCAGAGACCCAGTACTTC. Protein product: CASSLLAETQYF.

The gene calls are TRBV21-1 and TRBJ2-1; the table's TRBD2 call for D was not verified on the DNA. TRBV21-1 is an annotated pseudogene. This CDR3 comprises 17 residues. CDR3 in DNA: TGTGCCAGCAGCAAAGGGGCGGCTAGCGGGTATTACAATGAGCAGTTCTTC. Residues: CASSKGAASGYYNEQFF.

The chain recombines TRBV6-5 with TRBJ1-4; no firm D call. The CDR3 runs to 12 residues. CDR1 and CDR2 (germline): MNHEY, SVGAGI. The ends were cut back, 4 bases at V and 11 bases at J, with 11 bases in the middle. The CDR3 region has the DNA TGTGCCAGCAGTTCCACCGTGGGGAAACTGTTTTTT. Its protein product is CASSSTVGKLFF.

This clone was counted a single time. The chain employs TRBV19 and TRBJ1-5, with TRBD1 identical over 7 bases. The CDR3 runs 16 residues. The germline V gene encodes CDR1 LNHDA and CDR2 SQIVND (reference sequence). V lost 4 bases, J lost 2 bases, and 8 bases stayed unmatched. CDR3 protein: CASSKSNRGGNQPQHF. CDR3 sequence (DNA): TGTGCCAGTAGTAAGAGCAACAGGGGTGGCAATCAGCCCCAGCATTTT.

This clone was seen a few times. The rearrangement links TRBV5-1 to TRBJ1-2; no clear D gene. V was shortened by 2 bases and J by 3 bases, with 11 bases between the two germline ends. CDR1 and CDR2 (germline): SGHRS, YFSETQ. The CDR3 loop spans 14 amino acids. The CDR3 DNA sequence: TGCGCCAGCAGCTTAAGCGGGGAGGACTATGGCTACACCTTC. As protein: CASSLSGEDYGYTF.

This clone was found a few times. The chain links TRBV28 to TRBJ1-1; D remains unclear. CDR3 length: 15 amino acids. Germline values: CDR1 MDHEN, CDR2 SYDVKM. The ends were cut back, 0 bases at V and 2 bases at J, with 10 bases in the middle. This chain's CDR3 is CASSLWQTTNTEAFF. The CDR3 DNA follows: TGTGCCAGCAGTTTATGGCAAACAACAAACACTGAAGCTTTCTTT.